These T cell receptor beta chains were read from a single sample in a study of blood T cell repertoires in COVID-19. Profiled with immunoSEQ multiplex PCR; TCRdb holds only in-frame clones, not every one. The sample includes 190,000 or so clones, approximately 86% seen only once; the top ten take approximately 9.8%. The sequenced material came from peripheral blood. These receptors were obtained from a woman aged 80 or over with acute or convalescent COVID-19. Both conserved end residues are part of each CDR3. D genes are given only for firm matches. Rows give clone size only sometimes, using once, few, many, or a class for an expanded clone.

j_gene,v_gene,abundance,d_gene,CDR3nt,CDR3aa
TRBJ2-2,TRBV5-4,-,-,TGTGCCAGCAGCTTGGGACTAGGTCCCGGGGAGCTGTTTTTT,CASSLGLGPGELFF
TRBJ1-2,TRBV27,-,TRBD1,TGTGCCAGCAGTCCGACAGGGACAGGGAGGAGCTATGGCTACACCTTC,CASSPTGTGRSYGYTF
TRBJ1-1,TRBV7-9,few,TRBD1,TGTGCCAGCAGCCGGGACAGCCAGATCCCGAAGAGGGCTTTCTTT,CASSRDSQIPKRAFF
TRBJ2-3,TRBV11-2,-,-,TGTGCCAGCAGCTTAGGACTCGCTAGCACAGATACGCAGTATTTT,CASSLGLASTDTQYF
TRBJ2-5,TRBV10-2,few,-,TGCGCCAGCAGTGAGTCCCTAGGTTGGCAAGAGACCCAGTACTTC,CASSESLGWQETQYF
TRBJ2-2,TRBV6-5,-,TRBD2,TGTGCCAGCAGCCTAGCGGGAGGCACCGGGGAGCTGTTTTTT,CASSLAGGTGELFF
TRBJ2-2,TRBV18,-,-,TGTGCCAGCTCACCACTTGGTAGCGGTGAAATGAACACCGGGGAGCTGTTTTTT,CASSPLGSGEMNTGELFF
TRBJ2-3,TRBV9,-,TRBD2,TGTGCCAGCAGCCCTATTGAGCGGGAGAACACAGATACGCAGTATTTT,CASSPIERENTDTQYF
TRBJ2-3,TRBV6-5,-,TRBD2,TGTGCCAGCAGTTACACCGCCGGGACTAGCGAAGATACGCAGTATTTT,CASSYTAGTSEDTQYF
TRBJ2-7,TRBV6-5,-,-,TGTGCCAGCAGACCGAACTCACCGATAGCAAGCGAGCAGTACTTC,CASRPNSPIASEQYF
TRBJ2-5,TRBV7-8,-,-,TGTGCCAGCAGCTTAAGGGACAAAACTCTTCAAGAGACCCAGTACTTC,CASSLRDKTLQETQYF
TRBJ2-2,TRBV6-1,-,-,TGTGCCAGCAGTGAGTCGACAGTAGGTGTCGGGGAGCTGTTTTTT,CASSESTVGVGELFF
TRBJ1-3,TRBV10-3,-,-,TGTGCCATCAGTGAAGGGGGTCTGGTCGGAAACACCATATATTTT,CAISEGGLVGNTIYF
TRBJ1-2,TRBV11-2,-,TRBD1,TGTGCCAGCAGCTTAGTGGAAGGGACAGCCGTCTATGGCTACACCTTC,CASSLVEGTAVYGYTF
TRBJ2-3,TRBV5-1,-,TRBD2,TGCGCCAGCAGCACCCCTAGCGGGGGGGCATCAGATACGCAGTATTTT,CASSTPSGGASDTQYF
TRBJ2-7,TRBV5-1,-,-,TGCGCCAGCAGCGGTAGCGCATACGCCTACGAGCAGTACTTC,CASSGSAYAYEQYF
TRBJ1-6,TRBV7-2,-,-,TGTGCCAGCAGCCTACAACCACAGGGCCCCTATAATTCACCCCTCCACTTT,CASSLQPQGPYNSPLHF
TRBJ2-7,TRBV27,-,TRBD2,TGTGCCAGCAGCTGGGGGGGAGGTCCCTACGAGCAGTACTTC,CASSWGGGPYEQYF
TRBJ1-2,TRBV11-2,once,TRBD1,TGTGCCAGCAGCTTATGGACAGGGGATGGCTACACCTTC,CASSLWTGDGYTF
TRBJ2-7,TRBV9,-,-,TGTGCCAGCAGCGTCCAGCCCGGTGGGGGGTTCGAGCAGTACTTC,CASSVQPGGGFEQYF
TRBJ1-4,TRBV2,-,-,TGTGCCAGCAGTGAAGCGACAGGTACTGAAAAACTGTTTTTT,CASSEATGTEKLFF
TRBJ2-1,TRBV10-3,-,TRBD2,TGTGCCATCAGCGCAAATCTAGCGGGAGGACACAATGAGCAGTTCTTC,CAISANLAGGHNEQFF